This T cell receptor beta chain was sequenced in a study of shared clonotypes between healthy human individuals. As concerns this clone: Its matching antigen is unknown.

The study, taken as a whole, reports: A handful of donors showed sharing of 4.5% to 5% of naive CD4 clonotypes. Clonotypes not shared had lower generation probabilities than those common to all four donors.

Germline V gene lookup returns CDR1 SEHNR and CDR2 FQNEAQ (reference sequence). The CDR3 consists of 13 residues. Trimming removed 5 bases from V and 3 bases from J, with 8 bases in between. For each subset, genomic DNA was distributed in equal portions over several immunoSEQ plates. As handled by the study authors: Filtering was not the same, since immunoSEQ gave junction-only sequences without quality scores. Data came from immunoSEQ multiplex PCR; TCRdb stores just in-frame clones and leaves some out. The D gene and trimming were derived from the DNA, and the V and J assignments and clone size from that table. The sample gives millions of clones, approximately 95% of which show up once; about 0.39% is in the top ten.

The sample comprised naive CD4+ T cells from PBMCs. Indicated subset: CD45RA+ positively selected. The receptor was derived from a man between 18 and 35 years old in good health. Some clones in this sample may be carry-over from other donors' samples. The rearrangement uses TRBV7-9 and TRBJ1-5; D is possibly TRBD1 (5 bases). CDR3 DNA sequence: TGTGCCAGCAGCAGGGGAGACAATCAGCCCCAGCATTTT. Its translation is CASSRGDNQPQHF.